This TCR beta chain was documented in a study of blood T cell repertoires in COVID-19 (dated by TCRdb to 2019 to 2021). General notes on the study: Collaborator samples came from the United States, Italy and Spain and covered acute and convalescent phases of COVID-19. Sample metadata almost always included a de-identified subject ID, COVID-19 status, age in years and sex. The prospective study material was composed of cDNA or gDNA derived from T cells, B-cell-depleted T cells, or PBMCs. A freely available public database, intended as a resource for researchers studying the immune response to SARS-CoV-2, is where the repertoires were released. Subjects who had been exposed to COVID-19, were actively infected with it, or had recovered from it provided the deeply sampled blood TCRbeta repertoires that made up the dataset. Where available, HLA class I and class II types were obtained from metadata supplied by the sample provider rather than from assay-based typing. Samples were obtained from the ongoing ImmuneRACE study (first 160 participants) and from 950 to 1,500 subjects provided by 6 global collaborators. General conclusions and limits of the study: Clinical and demographic metadata were provided uncurated, with the amount varying by source and participant.

Enrolling through a virtual design, the prospective study's participants ranged in age from roughly 18 to 90 years and lived across 24 United States geographic areas. In the prospective study, cohorts were assigned on the basis of participant-reported clinical history obtained from a screening survey and a study questionnaire. Recovered participants in ImmuneRACE Cohort 3 were defined by two consecutive negative NP/OP PCR tests, clearance by a healthcare professional, or resolution of symptoms. In the prospective study, whole blood, serum and a nasopharyngeal or oropharyngeal swab were collected from each participant by mobile phlebotomists. Participants in the prospective study had the option to provide additional blood draws and questionnaires over an approximately 2-month period. Blood samples from the prospective study were shipped frozen or at room temperature prior to DNA extraction. A note on this clone: The target of this receptor is not known. Base quality data are lacking; no much larger clone is found one base away.

The immunoSEQ Assay, a bias-controlled multiplex PCR, was used to amplify TCRbeta CDR3 regions from genomic DNA. Per the source publication's procedure: Within the assay, amplification of reference gene primers was used to estimate how many nucleated cells each sample contained. To quantify the absolute abundance of each unique TCRbeta CDR3 rearrangement, sequence reads were collapsed and filtered. Productive Simpson clonality was computed per sample as the square root of Simpson's diversity index over productive rearrangements. This is the immuneACCESS table as TCRdb keeps it, with only in-frame sequences that have V and J called. A part of the clones is gone; compared with another copy, unresolved V genes explain less than half, and the rest is unexplained. V and J calls and clone size come straight from that table; D and trimming were deduced from the DNA. For this sample there are around 390,000 clones; 80% to 90% appear just once. The ten largest clones add up to approximately 9.3% of the sample.

For CDR1 and CDR2, the germline V gene lists SNHLY and FYNNEI. Measured from the cysteine to the phenylalanine, the CDR3 is 13 residues long. Of the read, only the CDR3 DNA is kept; its 39 bases are in frame from base 1. V sheds 9 bases and J sheds 0 bases, leaving 12 bases between their ends. Specimen: PBMCs or T cells enriched from blood (not recorded which). This chain joins TRBV2 to TRBJ2-7; possibly the D gene is TRBD1, per 6 matching bases. The source of this sequence is a woman aged 45-65 years who had recovered from COVID-19. DNA sequence: TGTGCCAGGAACAGGGAAAACTCCTACGAGCAGTACTTC. Its translation is CARNRENSYEQYF.